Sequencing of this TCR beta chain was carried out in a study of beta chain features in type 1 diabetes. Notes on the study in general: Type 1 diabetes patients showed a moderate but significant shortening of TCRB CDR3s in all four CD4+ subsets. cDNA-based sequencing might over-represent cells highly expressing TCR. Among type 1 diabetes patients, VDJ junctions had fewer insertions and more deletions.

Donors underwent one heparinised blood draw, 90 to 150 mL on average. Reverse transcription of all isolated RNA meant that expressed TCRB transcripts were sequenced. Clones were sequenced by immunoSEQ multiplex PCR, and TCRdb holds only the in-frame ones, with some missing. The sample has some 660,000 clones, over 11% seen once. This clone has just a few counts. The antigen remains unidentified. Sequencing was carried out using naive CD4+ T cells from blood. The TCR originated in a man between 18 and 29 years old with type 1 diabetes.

The CDR3 bases are TGCAGCCCACGGCCAGGGGAACCCCTTCCCTACGAGCAGTACTTC. As protein: CSPRPGEPLPYEQYF. This chain links TRBV29-1 with TRBJ2-7; TRBD1 is a possible D gene (6 bases). V was cut by 8 bases and J by 2 bases, with 22 bases left in between. The CDR3 has 15 amino acids. In germline, CDR1 is SQVTM, CDR2 ANQGSEA.